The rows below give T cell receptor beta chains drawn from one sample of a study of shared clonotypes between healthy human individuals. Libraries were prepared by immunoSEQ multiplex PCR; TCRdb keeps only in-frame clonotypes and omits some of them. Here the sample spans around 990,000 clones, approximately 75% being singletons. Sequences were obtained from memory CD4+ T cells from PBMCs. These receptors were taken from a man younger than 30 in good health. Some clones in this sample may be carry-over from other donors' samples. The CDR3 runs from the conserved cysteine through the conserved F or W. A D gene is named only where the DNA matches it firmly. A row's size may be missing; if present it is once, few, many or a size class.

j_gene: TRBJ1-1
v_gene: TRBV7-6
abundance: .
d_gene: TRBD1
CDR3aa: CASSITGQGDTEAFF
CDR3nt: TGTGCCAGCAGCATCACTGGACAGGGGGACACTGAAGCTTTCTTT

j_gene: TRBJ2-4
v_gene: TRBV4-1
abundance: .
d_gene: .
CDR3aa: CASSQDGGGLAKNIQYF
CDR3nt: TGCGCCAGCAGCCAAGATGGGGGCGGTTTAGCCAAAAACATTCAGTACTTC

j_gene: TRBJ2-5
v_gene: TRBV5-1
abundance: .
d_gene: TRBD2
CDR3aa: CASSLRLAGGGETQYF
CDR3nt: TGCGCCAGCAGCTTGCGGTTAGCGGGGGGAGGAGAGACCCAGTACTTC

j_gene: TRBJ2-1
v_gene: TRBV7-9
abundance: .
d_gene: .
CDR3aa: CASSLHSPGVSGFVSEQFF
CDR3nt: TGTGCCAGCAGCCTACACTCACCGGGCGTTTCGGGGTTCGTAAGCGAGCAGTTCTTC

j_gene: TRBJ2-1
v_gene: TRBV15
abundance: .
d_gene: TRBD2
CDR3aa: CATSRAPAGGSNEQFF
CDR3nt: TGTGCCACCAGCAGAGCCCCTGCGGGGGGTTCCAATGAGCAGTTCTTC

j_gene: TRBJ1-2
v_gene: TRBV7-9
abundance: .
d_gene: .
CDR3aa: CASSLSGLSDGYTF
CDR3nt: TGTGCCAGCAGCTTAAGTGGGTTATCGGATGGCTACACCTTC

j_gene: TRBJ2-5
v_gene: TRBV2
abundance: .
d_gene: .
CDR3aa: CASRRSEETQYF
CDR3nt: TGTGCCAGCAGACGAAGCGAAGAGACCCAGTACTTC

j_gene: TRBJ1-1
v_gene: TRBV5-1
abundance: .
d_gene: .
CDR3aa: CASTSEGGTEAFF
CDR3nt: TGCGCCAGCACCTCGGAGGGAGGCACTGAAGCTTTCTTT

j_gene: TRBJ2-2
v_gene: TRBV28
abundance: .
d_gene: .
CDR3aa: CASSLLGGSGELFF
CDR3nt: TGTGCCAGCAGTTTATTAGGGGGGAGCGGGGAGCTGTTTTTT

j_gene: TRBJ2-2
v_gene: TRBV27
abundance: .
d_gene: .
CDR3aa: CASSLSGVVGELFF
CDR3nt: TGTGCCAGCAGTTTATCCGGGGTCGTCGGGGAGCTGTTTTTT

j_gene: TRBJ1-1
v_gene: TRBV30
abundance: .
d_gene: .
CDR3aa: CAWTGLTTEAFF
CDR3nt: TGTGCCTGGACAGGGCTAACCACTGAAGCTTTCTTT

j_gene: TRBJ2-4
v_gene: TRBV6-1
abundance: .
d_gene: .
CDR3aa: CASSEVTGTKNIQYF
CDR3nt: TGTGCCAGCAGTGAAGTCACAGGGACAAAAAACATTCAGTACTTC

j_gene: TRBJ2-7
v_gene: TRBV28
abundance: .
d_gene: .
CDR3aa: CASTPSGSSYEQYF
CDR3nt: TGTGCCAGCACCCCAAGCGGTAGTTCCTACGAGCAGTACTTC

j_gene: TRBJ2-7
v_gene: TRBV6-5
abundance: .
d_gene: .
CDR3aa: CASSYRIYEQYF
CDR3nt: TGTGCCAGCAGTTACCGGATCTACGAGCAGTACTTC

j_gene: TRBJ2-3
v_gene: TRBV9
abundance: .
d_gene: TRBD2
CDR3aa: CASSAGREGSDTQYF
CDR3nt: TGTGCCAGCAGCGCCGGGCGGGAGGGCTCAGATACGCAGTATTTT

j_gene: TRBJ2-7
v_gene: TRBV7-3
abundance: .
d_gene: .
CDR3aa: CASSLSPGREQYF
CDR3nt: TGTGCCAGCAGCTTAAGCCCAGGGAGAGAGCAGTACTTC

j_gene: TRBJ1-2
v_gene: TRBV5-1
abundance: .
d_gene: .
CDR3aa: CASSSDPSNYGYTF
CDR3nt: TGCGCCAGCAGCTCTGACCCATCCAACTATGGCTACACCTTC

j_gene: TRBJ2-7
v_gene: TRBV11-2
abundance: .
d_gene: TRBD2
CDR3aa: CASSLLGGSGGFYEQYF
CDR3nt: TGTGCCAGCAGCTTATTGGGGGGATCGGGAGGTTTCTACGAGCAGTACTTC

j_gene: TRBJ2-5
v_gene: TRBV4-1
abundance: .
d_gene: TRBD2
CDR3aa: CASSQERGRARETQYF
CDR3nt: TGCGCCAGCAGCCAAGAACGCGGGAGGGCCCGCGAGACCCAGTACTTC

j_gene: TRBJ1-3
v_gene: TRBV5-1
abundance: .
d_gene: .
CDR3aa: CASSLAGEPGNTIYF
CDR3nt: TGCGCCAGCAGCTTGGCCGGGGAACCTGGAAACACCATATATTTT

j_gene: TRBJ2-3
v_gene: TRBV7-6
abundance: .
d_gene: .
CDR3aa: CASSPRSWADTQYF
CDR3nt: TGTGCCAGCAGCCCTCGAAGTTGGGCAGATACGCAGTATTTT

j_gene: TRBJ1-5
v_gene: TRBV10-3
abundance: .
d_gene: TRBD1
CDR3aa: CAISSGDRNQPQHF
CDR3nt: TGTGCCATCAGTTCCGGGGACAGAAATCAGCCCCAGCATTTT

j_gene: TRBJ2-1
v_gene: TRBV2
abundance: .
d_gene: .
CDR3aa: CASSYWDALYNEQFF
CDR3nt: TGTGCCAGCAGTTACTGGGACGCTCTCTACAATGAGCAGTTCTTC

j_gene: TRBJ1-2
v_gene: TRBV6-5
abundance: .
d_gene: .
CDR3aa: CASSRQENYGYTF
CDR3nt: TGTGCCAGCAGCAGACAGGAGAACTATGGCTACACCTTC

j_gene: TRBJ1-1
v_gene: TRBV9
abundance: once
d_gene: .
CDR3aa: CASSVVGGNTEAFF
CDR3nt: TGTGCCAGCAGCGTAGTCGGGGGGAACACTGAAGCTTTCTTT

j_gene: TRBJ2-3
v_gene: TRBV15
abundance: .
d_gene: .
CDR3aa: CATSRVHPDTQYF
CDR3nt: TGTGCCACCAGCCGCGTTCATCCGGATACGCAGTATTTT

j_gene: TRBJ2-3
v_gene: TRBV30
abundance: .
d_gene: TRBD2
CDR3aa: CAWSVASGGTDTQYF
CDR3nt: TGTGCCTGGAGTGTAGCGAGCGGGGGTACAGATACGCAGTATTTT

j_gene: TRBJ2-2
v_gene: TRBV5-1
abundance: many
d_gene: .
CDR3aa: CASSLMSRDTGELFF
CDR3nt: TGCGCCAGCAGCTTGATGTCCAGGGACACCGGGGAGCTGTTTTTT

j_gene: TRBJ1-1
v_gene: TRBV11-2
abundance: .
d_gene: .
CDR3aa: CASSSSKQQNTEAFF
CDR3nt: TGTGCCAGCAGCTCGAGCAAACAACAGAACACTGAAGCTTTCTTT

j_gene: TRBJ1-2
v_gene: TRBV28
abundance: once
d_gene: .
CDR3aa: CASSFRVHGYTF
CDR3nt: TGTGCCAGCAGTTTCAGGGTTCACGGCTACACCTTC

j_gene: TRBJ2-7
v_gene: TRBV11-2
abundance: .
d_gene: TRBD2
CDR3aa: CASSPHSGTRALYEQYF
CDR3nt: TGTGCCAGCAGCCCCCATAGCGGGACCCGCGCCCTCTACGAGCAGTACTTC

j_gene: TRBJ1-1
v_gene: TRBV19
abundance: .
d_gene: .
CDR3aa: CASRHRREEAFF
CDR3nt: TGTGCCAGTAGACACAGGAGAGAGGAAGCTTTCTTT

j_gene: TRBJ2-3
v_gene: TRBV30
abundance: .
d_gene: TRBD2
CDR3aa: CAWIAGLTDTQYF
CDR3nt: TGTGCCTGGATAGCGGGGCTCACAGATACGCAGTATTTT

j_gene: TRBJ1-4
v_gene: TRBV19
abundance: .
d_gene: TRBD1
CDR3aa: CASSGQGASFEKLFF
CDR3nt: TGTGCCAGCTCCGGACAGGGGGCGTCCTTCGAAAAACTGTTTTTT

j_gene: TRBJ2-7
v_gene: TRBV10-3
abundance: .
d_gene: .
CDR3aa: CAISPQGAYEQYF
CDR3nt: TGTGCCATCAGTCCTCAGGGCGCCTACGAGCAGTACTTC

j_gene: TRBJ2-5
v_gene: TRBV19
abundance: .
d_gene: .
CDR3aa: CASSIDRQAQETQYF
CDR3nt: TGTGCCAGTAGTATAGATCGACAGGCCCAAGAGACCCAGTACTTC

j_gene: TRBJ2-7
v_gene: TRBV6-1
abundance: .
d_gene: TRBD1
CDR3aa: CASSSRQGSYEQYF
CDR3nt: TGTGCCAGCAGTTCCCGACAGGGATCCTACGAGCAGTACTTC

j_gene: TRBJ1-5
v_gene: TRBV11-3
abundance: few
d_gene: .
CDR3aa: CAKQYQVCNQPQHF
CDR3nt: TGTGCCAAGCAGTACCAGGTCTGCAATCAGCCCCAGCATTTT

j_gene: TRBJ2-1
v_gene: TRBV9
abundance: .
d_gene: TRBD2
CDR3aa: CASSVTSISGRVGEQFF
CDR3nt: TGTGCCAGCAGCGTAACGTCGATTAGCGGGAGGGTCGGTGAGCAGTTCTTC

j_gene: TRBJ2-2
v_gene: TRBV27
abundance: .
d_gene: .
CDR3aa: CASSPWTTGELFF
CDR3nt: TGTGCCAGCAGTCCGTGGACCACCGGGGAGCTGTTTTTT

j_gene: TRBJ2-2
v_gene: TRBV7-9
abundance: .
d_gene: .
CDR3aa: CASSATGTGELFF
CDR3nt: TGTGCCAGCAGCGCTACAGGGACCGGGGAGCTGTTTTTT

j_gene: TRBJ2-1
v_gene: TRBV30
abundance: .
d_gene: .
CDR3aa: CAWSPGLGYHEQFF
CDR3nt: TGTGCCTGGAGCCCGGGACTCGGGTATCATGAGCAGTTCTTC

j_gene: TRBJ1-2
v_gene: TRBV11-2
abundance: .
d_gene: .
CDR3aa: CASSLDLANYGYTF
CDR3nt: TGTGCCAGCAGCTTAGACCTCGCTAACTATGGCTACACCTTC

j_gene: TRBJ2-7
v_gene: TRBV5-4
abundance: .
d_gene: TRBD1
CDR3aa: CASSFGQGRNEQYF
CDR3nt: TGTGCCAGCAGCTTCGGACAGGGCCGGAACGAGCAGTACTTC

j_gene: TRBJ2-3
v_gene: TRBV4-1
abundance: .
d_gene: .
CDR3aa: CASSQDGSGTDTQYF
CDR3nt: TGCGCCAGCAGCCAAGACGGGAGTGGCACAGATACGCAGTATTTT

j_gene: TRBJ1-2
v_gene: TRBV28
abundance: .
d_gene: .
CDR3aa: CASSLSARGYTF
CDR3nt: TGTGCCAGCAGTTTATCAGCTAGAGGCTACACCTTC

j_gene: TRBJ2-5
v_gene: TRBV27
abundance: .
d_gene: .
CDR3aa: CASTAIQEAQYF
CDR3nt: TGTGCCAGCACCGCAATTCAAGAGGCCCAGTACTTC

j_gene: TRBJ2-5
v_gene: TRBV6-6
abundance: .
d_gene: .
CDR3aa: CASSPGVWETQYF
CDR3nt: TGTGCCAGCAGCCCGGGAGTTTGGGAGACCCAGTACTTC

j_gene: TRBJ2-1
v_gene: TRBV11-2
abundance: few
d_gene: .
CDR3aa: CASSSPGLNYNEQFF
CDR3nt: TGTGCCAGCAGCTCGCCGGGACTGAATTACAATGAGCAGTTCTTC

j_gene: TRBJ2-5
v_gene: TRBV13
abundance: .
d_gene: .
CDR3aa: CASSSKETQYF
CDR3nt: TGTGCCAGCAGCTCGAAAGAGACCCAGTACTTC

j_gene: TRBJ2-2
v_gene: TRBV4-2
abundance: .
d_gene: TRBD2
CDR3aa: CASSQLTSGSNTGELFF
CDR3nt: TGTGCCAGCAGCCAACTAACTAGCGGGAGTAACACCGGGGAGCTGTTTTTT

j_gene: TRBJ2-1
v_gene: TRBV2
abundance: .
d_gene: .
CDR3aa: CASSGYDEQFF
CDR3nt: TGTGCCAGCAGTGGGTATGATGAGCAGTTCTTC

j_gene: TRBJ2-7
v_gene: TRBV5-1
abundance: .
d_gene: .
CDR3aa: CASSLDLLMQQYF
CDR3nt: TGCGCCAGCAGCTTGGACCTTCTCATGCAGCAGTACTTC

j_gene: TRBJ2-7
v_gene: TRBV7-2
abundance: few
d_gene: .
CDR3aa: CASSLIQRTTDEQYF
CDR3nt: TGTGCCAGCAGCTTGATCCAGAGGACGACGGACGAGCAGTACTTC

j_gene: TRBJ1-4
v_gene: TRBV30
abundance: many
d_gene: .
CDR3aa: CAWSVYSFATENEKLFF
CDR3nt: TGTGCCTGGAGTGTATATAGTTTTGCGACCGAAAATGAAAAACTGTTTTTT

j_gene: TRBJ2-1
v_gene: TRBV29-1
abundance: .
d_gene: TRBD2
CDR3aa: CSVMTSNLLNEQFF
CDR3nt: TGCAGCGTAATGACTAGCAACCTGCTCAATGAGCAGTTCTTC

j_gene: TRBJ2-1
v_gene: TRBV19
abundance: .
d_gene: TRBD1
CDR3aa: CASSLQRDRVYNEQFF
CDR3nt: TGTGCCAGTAGTCTTCAAAGGGACAGGGTCTACAATGAGCAGTTCTTC

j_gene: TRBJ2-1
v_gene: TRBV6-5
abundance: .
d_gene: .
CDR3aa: CASSYRQASYNEQFF
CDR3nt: TGTGCCAGCAGTTACAGGCAGGCGTCCTACAATGAGCAGTTCTTC

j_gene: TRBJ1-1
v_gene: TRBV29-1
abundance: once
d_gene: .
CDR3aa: CSVEVRGGSTEAFF
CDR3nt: TGCAGCGTTGAGGTCAGGGGAGGGAGCACTGAAGCTTTCTTT

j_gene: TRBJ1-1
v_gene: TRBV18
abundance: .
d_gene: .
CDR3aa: CASSLAGGPDTEAFF
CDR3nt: TGTGCCAGCTCACTAGCCGGGGGGCCGGACACTGAAGCTTTCTTT